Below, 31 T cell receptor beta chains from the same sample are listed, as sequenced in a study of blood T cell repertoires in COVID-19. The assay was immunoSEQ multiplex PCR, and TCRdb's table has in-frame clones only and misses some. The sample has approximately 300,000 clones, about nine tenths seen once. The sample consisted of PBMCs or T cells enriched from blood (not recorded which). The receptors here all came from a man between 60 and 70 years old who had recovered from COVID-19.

As DNA, the CDR3 is TGTGCCAGCAGCTCCTATAGTTCCTACAATGAGCAGTTCTTC. Encoded protein: CASSSYSSYNEQFF. The J gene is TRBJ2-1, the V gene TRBV7-9, with D unclear. This CDR3 comprises 14 residues. Germline CDR1 SEHNR, CDR2 FQNEAQ (reference sequence). The germline V and J ends were trimmed by 4 bases and 1 base, with 8 bases remaining between them.

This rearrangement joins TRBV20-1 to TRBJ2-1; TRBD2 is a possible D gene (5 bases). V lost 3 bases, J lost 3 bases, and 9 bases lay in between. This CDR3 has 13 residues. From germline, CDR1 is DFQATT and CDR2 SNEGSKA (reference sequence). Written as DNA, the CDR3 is TGCAGTGCTAGTGAGGACTTCTACAATGAGCAGTTCTTC. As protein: CSASEDFYNEQFF.

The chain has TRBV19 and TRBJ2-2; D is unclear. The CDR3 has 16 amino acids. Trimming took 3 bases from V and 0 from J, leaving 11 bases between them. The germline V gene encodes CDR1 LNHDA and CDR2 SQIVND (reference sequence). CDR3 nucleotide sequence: TGTGCCAGTAGTATGTATGGTCCGGCGAACACCGGGGAGCTGTTTTTT. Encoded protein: CASSMYGPANTGELFF.

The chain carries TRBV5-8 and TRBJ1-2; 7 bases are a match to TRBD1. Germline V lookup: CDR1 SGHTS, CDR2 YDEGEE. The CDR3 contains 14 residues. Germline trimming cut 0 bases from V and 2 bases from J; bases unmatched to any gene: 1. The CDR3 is CASSLGDRNYGYTF. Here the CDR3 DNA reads TGTGCCAGCAGCTTGGGGGACAGAAACTATGGCTACACCTTC. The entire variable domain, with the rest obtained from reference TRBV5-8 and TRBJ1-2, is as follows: EAGVTQSPTHLIKTRGQQATLRCSPISGHTSVYWYQQALGLGLQFLLWYDEGEERNRGNFPPRFSGRQFPNYSSELNVNALELEDSALYLCASSLGDRNYGYTFGSGTRLTVV.

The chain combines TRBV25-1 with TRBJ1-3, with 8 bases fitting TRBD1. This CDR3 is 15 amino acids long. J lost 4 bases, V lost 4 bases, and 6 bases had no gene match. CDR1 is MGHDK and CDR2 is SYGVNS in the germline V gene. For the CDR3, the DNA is TGTGCCAGCAGTGGGGACAGGTCTGGGGGAAACACCATATATTTT. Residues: CASSGDRSGGNTIYF.

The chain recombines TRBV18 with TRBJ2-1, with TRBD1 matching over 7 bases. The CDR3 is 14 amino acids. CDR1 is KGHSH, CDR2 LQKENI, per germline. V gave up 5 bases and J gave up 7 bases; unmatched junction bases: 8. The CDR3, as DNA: TGTGCCAGCTCAAAGCCGACAGGGTTGAATGAGCAGTTCTTC. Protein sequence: CASSKPTGLNEQFF.

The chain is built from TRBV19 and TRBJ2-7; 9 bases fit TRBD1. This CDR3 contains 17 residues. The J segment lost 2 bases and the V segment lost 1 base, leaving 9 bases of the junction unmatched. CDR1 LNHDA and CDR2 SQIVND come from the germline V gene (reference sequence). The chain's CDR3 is CASSIAGGQGTTYEQYF. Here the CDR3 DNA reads TGTGCCAGTAGTATAGCTGGGGGACAGGGTACTACCTACGAGCAGTACTTC.

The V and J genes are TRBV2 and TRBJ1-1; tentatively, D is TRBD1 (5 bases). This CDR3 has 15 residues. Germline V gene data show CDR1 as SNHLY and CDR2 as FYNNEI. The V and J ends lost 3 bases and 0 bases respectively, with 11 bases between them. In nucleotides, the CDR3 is TGTGCCAGCAGTGACCCCACAGGACTGAACACTGAAGCTTTCTTT. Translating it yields CASSDPTGLNTEAFF.

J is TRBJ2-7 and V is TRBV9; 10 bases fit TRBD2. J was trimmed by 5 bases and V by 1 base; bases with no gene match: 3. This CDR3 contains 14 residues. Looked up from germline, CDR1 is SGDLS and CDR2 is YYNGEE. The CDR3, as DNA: TGTGCCAGCAGCGTAACTAGCGGGAACGACGAGCAGTACTTC. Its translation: CASSVTSGNDEQYF.

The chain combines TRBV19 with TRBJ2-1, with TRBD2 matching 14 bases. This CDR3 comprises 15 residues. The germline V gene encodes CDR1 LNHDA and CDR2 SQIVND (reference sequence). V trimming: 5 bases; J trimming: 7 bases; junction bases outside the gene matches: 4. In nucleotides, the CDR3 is TGTGCCAGTAGTTTTGGGACTAGCGGGAGAAATGAGCAGTTCTTC. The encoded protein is CASSFGTSGRNEQFF.

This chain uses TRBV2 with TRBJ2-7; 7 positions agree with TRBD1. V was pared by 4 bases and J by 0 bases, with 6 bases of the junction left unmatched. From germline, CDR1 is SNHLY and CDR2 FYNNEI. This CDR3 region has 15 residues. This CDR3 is CASSGTGRSSYEQYF. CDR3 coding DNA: TGTGCCAGCAGTGGGACAGGTCGAAGCTCCTACGAGCAGTACTTC.

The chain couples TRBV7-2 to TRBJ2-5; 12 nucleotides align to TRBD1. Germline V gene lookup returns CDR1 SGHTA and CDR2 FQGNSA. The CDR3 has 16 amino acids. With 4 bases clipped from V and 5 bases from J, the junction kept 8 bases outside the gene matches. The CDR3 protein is CASSSRGTGGRETQYF. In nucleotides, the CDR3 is TGTGCCAGCAGCTCGAGGGGGACAGGGGGCAGGGAGACCCAGTACTTC.

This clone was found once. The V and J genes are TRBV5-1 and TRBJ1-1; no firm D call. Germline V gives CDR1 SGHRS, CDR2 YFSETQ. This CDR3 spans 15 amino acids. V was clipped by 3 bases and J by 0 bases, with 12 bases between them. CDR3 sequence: CASSYDMGVNTEAFF. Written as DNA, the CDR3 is TGCGCCAGCAGCTATGATATGGGCGTGAACACTGAAGCTTTCTTT.

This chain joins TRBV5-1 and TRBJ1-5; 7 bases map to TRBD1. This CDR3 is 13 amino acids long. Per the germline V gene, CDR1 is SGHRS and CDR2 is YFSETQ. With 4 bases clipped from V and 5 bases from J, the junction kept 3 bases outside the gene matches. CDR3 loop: CASSLGQDQPQHF. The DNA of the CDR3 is TGCGCCAGCAGCCTTGGACAGGATCAGCCCCAGCATTTT.

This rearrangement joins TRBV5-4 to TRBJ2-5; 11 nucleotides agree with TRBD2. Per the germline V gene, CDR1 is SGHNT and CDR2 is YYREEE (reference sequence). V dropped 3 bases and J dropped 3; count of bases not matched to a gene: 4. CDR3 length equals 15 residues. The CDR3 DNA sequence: TGTGCCAGCAGCTCGGGGACTAGCGGAAAAGAGACCCAGTACTTC. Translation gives CASSSGTSGKETQYF.

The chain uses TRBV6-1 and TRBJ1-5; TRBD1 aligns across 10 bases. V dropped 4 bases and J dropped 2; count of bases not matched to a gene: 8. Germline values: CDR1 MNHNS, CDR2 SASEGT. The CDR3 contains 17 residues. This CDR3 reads CASSAETGTGGNQPQHF. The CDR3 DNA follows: TGTGCCAGCAGTGCGGAAACCGGGACAGGGGGCAATCAGCCCCAGCATTTT.

The CDR3 nucleotides read TGTGCCAGCAGTCCCCTCCTAGCGGGTAGCGGGAGGGAGCAGTTCTTC. Translated: CASSPLLAGSGREQFF. V is TRBV28 and J is TRBJ2-1; TRBD2 matches at 10 bases. Germline CDR1 is MDHEN and CDR2 is SYDVKM. CDR3 length: 16 residues. The junction had 14 bases not matched to a gene; V was cut back by 5 bases and J by 10 bases.

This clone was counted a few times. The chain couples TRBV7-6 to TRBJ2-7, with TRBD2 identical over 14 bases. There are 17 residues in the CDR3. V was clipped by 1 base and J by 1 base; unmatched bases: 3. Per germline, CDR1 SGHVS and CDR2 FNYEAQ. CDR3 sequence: CASSLVGTSGSSYEQYF. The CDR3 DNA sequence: TGTGCCAGCAGCTTAGTCGGGACTAGCGGGAGTTCCTACGAGCAGTACTTC.

The CDR3 DNA is TGTGCCAGCAGCGGCTCTAGCGGGAGGAATGAGCAGTTCTTC. Translating gives CASSGSSGRNEQFF. The genes are TRBV9 and TRBJ2-1, with 11 nucleotides matching TRBD2. V was pared by 3 bases and J by 7 bases, with 3 bases of the junction left unmatched. From germline, CDR1 is SGDLS and CDR2 YYNGEE. This CDR3 contains 14 residues.

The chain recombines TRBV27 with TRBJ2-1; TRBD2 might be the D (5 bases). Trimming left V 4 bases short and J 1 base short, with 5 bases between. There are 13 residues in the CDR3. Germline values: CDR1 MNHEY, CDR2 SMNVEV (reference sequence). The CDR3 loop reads CASSWTSYNEQFF. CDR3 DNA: TGTGCCAGCAGTTGGACTTCCTACAATGAGCAGTTCTTC.

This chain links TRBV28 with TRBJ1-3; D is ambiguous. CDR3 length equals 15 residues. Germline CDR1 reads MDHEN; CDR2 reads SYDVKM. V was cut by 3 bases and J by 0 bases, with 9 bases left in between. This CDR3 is CASSLRNPSGNTIYF. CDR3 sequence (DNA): TGTGCCAGCAGTTTGAGGAATCCCTCTGGAAACACCATATATTTT.

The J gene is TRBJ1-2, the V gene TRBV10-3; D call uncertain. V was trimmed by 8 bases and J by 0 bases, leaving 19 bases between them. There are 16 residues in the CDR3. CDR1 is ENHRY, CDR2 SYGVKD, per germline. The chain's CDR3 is CAIHDGVLLANYGYTF. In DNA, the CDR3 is TGTGCCATCCACGACGGGGTCCTATTAGCTAACTATGGCTACACCTTC.

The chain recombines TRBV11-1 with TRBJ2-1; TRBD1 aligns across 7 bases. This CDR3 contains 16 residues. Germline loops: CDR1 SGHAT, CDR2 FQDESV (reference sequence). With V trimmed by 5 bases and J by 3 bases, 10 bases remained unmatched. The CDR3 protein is CASSAGLTGNYNEQFF. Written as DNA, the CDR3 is TGTGCCAGCAGCGCCGGATTGACAGGGAACTACAATGAGCAGTTCTTC. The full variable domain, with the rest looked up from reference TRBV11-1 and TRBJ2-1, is EAEVAQSPRYKITEKSQAVAFWCDPISGHATLYWYRQILGQGPELLVQFQDESVVDDSQLPKDRFSAERLKGVDSTLKIQPAELGDSAMYLCASSAGLTGNYNEQFFGPGTRLTVL.

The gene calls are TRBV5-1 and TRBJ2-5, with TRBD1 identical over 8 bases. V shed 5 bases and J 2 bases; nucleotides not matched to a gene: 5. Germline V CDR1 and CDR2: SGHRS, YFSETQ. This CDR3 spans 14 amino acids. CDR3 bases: TGCGCCAGCAGGGACAGGGAATTTCAAGAGACCCAGTACTTC. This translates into CASRDREFQETQYF.

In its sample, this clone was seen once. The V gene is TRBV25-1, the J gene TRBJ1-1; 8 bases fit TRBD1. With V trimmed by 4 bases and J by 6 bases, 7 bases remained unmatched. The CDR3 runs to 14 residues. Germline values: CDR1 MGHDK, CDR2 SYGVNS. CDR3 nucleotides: TGTGCCAGCAGTGGGACGGGACAGGCGTCTGAAGCTTTCTTT. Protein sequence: CASSGTGQASEAFF.

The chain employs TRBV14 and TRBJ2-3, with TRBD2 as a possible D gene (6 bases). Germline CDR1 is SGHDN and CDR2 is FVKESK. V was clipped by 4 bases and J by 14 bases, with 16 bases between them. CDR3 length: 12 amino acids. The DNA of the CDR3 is TGTGCCAGCAGCCGCGGGGACGGCATAAGGTATTTT. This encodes CASSRGDGIRYF.

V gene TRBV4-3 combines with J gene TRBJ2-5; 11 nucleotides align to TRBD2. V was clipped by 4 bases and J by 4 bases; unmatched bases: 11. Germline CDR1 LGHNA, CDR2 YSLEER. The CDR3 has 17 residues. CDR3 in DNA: TGCGCCAGCAGCCTCGGACTAGCGGGTACCGAGGGAGAGACCCAGTACTTC. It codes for CASSLGLAGTEGETQYF.

CDR3 protein: CASSPGQTYGYTF. The DNA of the CDR3 is TGTGCCAGCAGTCCTGGACAGACCTATGGCTACACCTTC. The chain has TRBV6-6 and TRBJ1-2, with D perhaps TRBD1 (6 bases). The V and J ends lost 5 bases and 4 bases respectively, with 11 bases between them. Germline values: CDR1 MNHNY, CDR2 SVGAGI (reference sequence). The CDR3 consists of 13 residues.

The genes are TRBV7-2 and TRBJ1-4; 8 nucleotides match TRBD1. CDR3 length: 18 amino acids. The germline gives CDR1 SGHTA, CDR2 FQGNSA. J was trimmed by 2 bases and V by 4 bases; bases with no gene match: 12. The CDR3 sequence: CASSSHFRTGPTNEKLFF. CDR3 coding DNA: TGTGCCAGCAGCTCCCATTTCCGGACAGGGCCGACTAATGAAAAACTGTTTTTT. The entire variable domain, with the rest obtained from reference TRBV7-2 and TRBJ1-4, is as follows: GAGVSQSPSNKVTEKGKDVELRCDPISGHTALYWYRQSLGQGLEFLIYFQGNSAPDKSGLPSDRFSAERTGGSVSTLTIQRTQQEDSAVYLCASSSHFRTGPTNEKLFFGSGTQLSVL.

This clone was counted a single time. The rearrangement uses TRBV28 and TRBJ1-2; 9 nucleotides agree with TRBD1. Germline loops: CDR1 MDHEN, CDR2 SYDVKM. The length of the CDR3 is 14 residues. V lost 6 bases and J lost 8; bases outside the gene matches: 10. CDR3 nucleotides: TGTGCCAGCAGGGAACAGGGGGCGCGAGGCGGCTACACCTTC. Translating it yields CASREQGARGGYTF.

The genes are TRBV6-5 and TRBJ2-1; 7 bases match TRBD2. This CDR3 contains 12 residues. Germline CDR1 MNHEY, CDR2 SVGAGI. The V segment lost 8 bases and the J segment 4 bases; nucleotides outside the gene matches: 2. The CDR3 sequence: CASGAGYNEQFF. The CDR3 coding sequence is TGTGCCAGCGGAGCGGGGTACAATGAGCAGTTCTTC.